These 29 T cell receptor beta chains were all obtained from the same sample, sequenced in a study of CD8 T cells in Susac syndrome. RNA in amounts of about 0.5 to 1 ug was reverse transcribed with random hexamers. Each CDR3 protein gets one entry after TCRdb re-called the immunoSEQ multiplex PCR reads with MiXCR. This sample has about 300,000 distinct CDR3 sequences, with roughly 94% found just once. The sample was CD4+ T cells from PBMCs. The receptors derive from a human donor with multiple sclerosis.

The CDR3 nucleotides read TGCAGTGCTAGAGAGGTTTCCCGCGAGACCCAGTACTTC. Translation gives CSAREVSRETQYF. The genes are TRBV20-1 and TRBJ2-5, with no clear D. Germline V lookup: CDR1 DFQATT, CDR2 SNEGSKA (reference sequence). The CDR3 runs to 13 residues. V was clipped by 0 bases and J by 5 bases, with 10 bases between them.

The chain links TRBV15 to TRBJ1-5, with D possibly being TRBD1 (6 bases). Per the germline V gene, CDR1 is LNHNV and CDR2 is YYDKDF (reference sequence). The V end was cut by 0 bases, the J end by 2 bases, with 11 bases between. The CDR3 is made up of 16 amino acids. The CDR3 protein is CATSRDRQVGNQPQHF. Written as DNA, the CDR3 is TGTGCCACCAGCAGAGATAGACAGGTGGGCAATCAGCCCCAGCATTTT.

The chain is built from TRBV5-6 and TRBJ1-1; maybe TRBD1 (6 bases). Germline assignment: CDR1 SGHDT and CDR2 YYEEEE. V lost 0 bases, J lost 7 bases, and 16 bases lay in between. This CDR3 is 15 amino acids long. The CDR3 DNA is TGTGCCAGCAGCTTGGAGGGGGGACCTCGGCGTGAAGCTTTCTTT. This encodes CASSLEGGPRREAFF.

The CDR3 reads CASSLMLGDNEQFF. The CDR3 nucleotides read TGTGCCAGCAGCTTGATGTTGGGGGACAATGAGCAGTTCTTC. The J gene is TRBJ2-1, the V gene TRBV5-6, with D possibly being TRBD1 or TRBD2 (5 bases each). CDR1 and CDR2 (germline): SGHDT, YYEEEE. The CDR3 length is 14 residues. Deletions cut 1 base from V and 5 bases from J, with 10 bases between. Using reference TRBV5-6 and TRBJ2-1 for the parts outside the CDR3, the full variable domain is DAGVTQSPTHLIKTRGQQVTLRCSPKSGHDTVSWYQQALGQGPQFIFQYYEEEERQRGNFPDRFSGHQFPNYSSELNVNALLLGDSALYLCASSLMLGDNEQFFGPGTRLTVL.

The chain is built from TRBV7-9 and TRBJ1-1; possible D gene TRBD1, 6 bases. CDR3 size: 17 residues. The germline CDR1 and CDR2 sequences are SEHNR and FQNEAQ (reference sequence). V lost 4 bases and J 4 bases, leaving 22 bases between the germline ends. CDR3 residues: CASSSPINRDRPTEAFF. The CDR3 nucleotides read TGTGCCAGCAGCTCCCCAATCAACAGGGACCGACCCACTGAAGCTTTCTTT.

The V call is TRBV6-5, the J call TRBJ2-2, with D unclear. The CDR3 contains 13 residues. Trimming pared 5 bases from V and 3 bases from J, leaving 7 bases between. From germline, CDR1 is MNHEY and CDR2 SVGAGI. The CDR3 DNA is TGTGCCAGCAGTGAACCCCACACCGGGGAGCTGTTTTTT. Residues: CASSEPHTGELFF.

The chain carries TRBV4-3 and TRBJ2-7; D could derive from TRBD1 or TRBD2 (5 bases each). This CDR3 region has 14 residues. Trimming shortened V by 0 bases and J by 5 bases, and 11 bases separated the two germline ends. Germline CDR1 LGHNA, CDR2 YSLEER. The chain's CDR3 is CASSQDTRGNEQYF. The CDR3 nucleotides read TGCGCCAGCAGCCAAGATACGAGGGGTAACGAGCAGTACTTC.

The genes are TRBV10-3 and TRBJ1-4; perhaps TRBD1 as D (5 bases). Germline V CDR1 and CDR2: ENHRY, SYGVKD. V was clipped by 2 bases and J by 5 bases, with 6 bases between them. The CDR3 loop spans 13 amino acids. The CDR3 sequence is CAISERTNEKLFF. The CDR3 region has the DNA TGTGCCATCAGTGAGAGGACAAATGAAAAACTGTTTTTT.

The chain employs TRBV20-1 and TRBJ2-1, with 8 bases fitting TRBD2. The CDR3 spans 14 residues. V dropped 1 base and J dropped 3; count of bases not matched to a gene: 2. Germline CDR1 is DFQATT and CDR2 is SNEGSKA (reference sequence). In DNA, the CDR3 is TGCAGTGCTAGAGTACTAGCGGTCTACAATGAGCAGTTCTTC. Protein sequence: CSARVLAVYNEQFF.

The V call is TRBV12-3 or TRBV12-4, the J call TRBJ2-4, with D hard to call. The CDR3 totals 15 residues. The V and J ends lost 5 bases and 2 bases respectively, with 13 bases between them. The CDR3 here is CASSPHPWTKNIQYF. CDR3 DNA sequence: TGTGCCAGCAGTCCGCACCCCTGGACCAAAAACATTCAGTACTTC.

In the case of this clonotype: Sequence at one end of the junction differs from germline and may be a read error. This rearrangement joins TRBV7-7 to TRBJ2-6; D gene ambiguous. The CDR3 has 15 amino acids. The germline CDR1 and CDR2 sequences are SSHAT and FNYEAQ (reference sequence). The CDR3 here is CASSPLRSGANVLTF. The CDR3 region has the DNA TGTGCTAGCAGCCCCCTTCGCTCTGGGGCCAACGTCCTGACTTTC.

The V and J genes are TRBV7-2 and TRBJ2-1, with 10 bases identical to TRBD2. With V trimmed by 2 bases and J by 8 bases, 9 bases remained unmatched. The CDR3 sequence is 16 residues long. Germline CDR1 and CDR2: SGHTA and FQGNSA. The CDR3 region is CASSLRASGSIDEQFF. CDR3 DNA sequence: TGTGCCAGCAGCTTACGGGCTAGCGGGAGTATAGATGAGCAGTTCTTC.

The genes are TRBV7-9 and TRBJ2-5; D remains ambiguous. V was pared by 5 bases and J by 0 bases, with 10 bases between. This CDR3 has 14 residues. CDR1 and CDR2 from the germline V gene are SEHNR and FQNEAQ (reference sequence). The CDR3 DNA sequence: TGTGCCAGCAGCCCTTACCGGTACCAAGAGACCCAGTACTTC. Translation gives CASSPYRYQETQYF.

The genes are TRBV5-1 and TRBJ1-5; no clear D gene. Germline assignment: CDR1 SGHRS and CDR2 YFSETQ. The V end lost 0 bases, the J end lost 9 bases, and 13 bases lay between the germline ends. This CDR3 region has 14 residues. CDR3 loop: CASSLDRTSGPQHF. CDR3 sequence (DNA): TGCGCCAGCAGCTTGGACCGGACCTCTGGGCCCCAGCATTTT.

V usage is TRBV30 and J usage is TRBJ2-1, with D possibly being TRBD2 (5 bases). Germline-derived CDR1 and CDR2 are GTSNPN and SVGIG (reference sequence). The CDR3 is 11 amino acids. V lost 3 bases and J lost 10, with 10 bases in between. The CDR3 DNA reads as TGTGCCTGGAGGAACGGAGGAGAGCAGTTCTTC. Amino acids: CAWRNGGEQFF.

This clonotype was seen once. V gene TRBV4-2 combines with J gene TRBJ2-7, with 11 bases aligning to TRBD2. Germline lookup yields CDR1 LGHNA and CDR2 YNFKEQ. CDR3 length equals 16 residues. The J segment lost 0 bases and the V segment lost 4 bases, leaving 5 bases of the junction unmatched. The CDR3 is CASSPVGLAGSYEQYF. For the CDR3, the DNA is TGTGCCAGCAGCCCCGTCGGACTAGCGGGCTCCTACGAGCAGTACTTC.

This rearrangement joins TRBV10-3 to TRBJ2-1, with D possibly TRBD1 on 5 matching bases. Germline loops: CDR1 ENHRY, CDR2 SYGVKD. V was clipped by 8 bases and J by 7 bases, with 9 bases between them. The CDR3 loop spans 11 amino acids. Here the CDR3 reads CAIGAGNEQFF. DNA for the CDR3: TGTGCCATCGGGGCAGGTAATGAGCAGTTCTTC.

The V gene is TRBV7-3, the J gene TRBJ1-6; a possible D gene is TRBD1 (6 bases). The V end was cut by 5 bases, the J end by 7 bases, with 12 bases between. Germline lookup yields CDR1 SGHTA and CDR2 FQGTGA. The CDR3 contains 14 residues. In DNA form, the CDR3 reads TGTGCCAGCAGCCCCGGACAGATGAATTCACCCCTCCACTTT. Translated: CASSPGQMNSPLHF.

As DNA, the CDR3 is TGTGCCAGCAGCTTAGGGGTCGGGGAGCTGTTTTTT. This gives the protein CASSLGVGELFF. This sequence joins TRBV7-2 and TRBJ2-2; D is ambiguous. Germline V gene sequence: CDR1 SGHTA, CDR2 FQGNSA. Trimming shortened V by 1 base and J by 7 bases, and 4 bases separated the two germline ends. The CDR3 totals 12 residues.

This chain uses TRBV12-3 or TRBV12-4 with TRBJ2-1, with 10 nucleotides matching TRBD2. The CDR3 length is 18 residues. The V gene end was trimmed by 4 bases and the J gene end by 2 bases; junction bases not matched to a gene: 11. In nucleotides, the CDR3 is TGTGCCAGCAGTTCGACTAGCGGGCCAAGACCCCCCTACAATGAGCAGTTCTTC. Protein product: CASSSTSGPRPPYNEQFF.

This chain connects TRBV7-9 to TRBJ2-3, with 7 bases fitting TRBD1. The CDR3 contains 15 residues. Germline CDR1 and CDR2: SEHNR and FQNEAQ (reference sequence). The trim removed 4 bases at V and 3 bases at J, leaving 7 bases unmatched. The CDR3 reads CASSSPGQLTDTQYF. CDR3 DNA sequence: TGTGCCAGCAGCTCGCCGGGACAGTTAACAGATACGCAGTATTTT.

V is TRBV3-1 and J is TRBJ2-5, with a weak D call TRBD1 (7 bases). Deletions cut 2 bases from V and 5 bases from J, with 12 bases between. CDR1 is LGHDT, CDR2 YNNKEL, per germline (reference sequence). There are 14 residues in the CDR3. This chain's CDR3 is CASSQPEGQETQYF. For the CDR3, the DNA is TGTGCCAGCAGCCAACCGGAGGGACAGGAGACCCAGTACTTC.

This clonotype was counted a few times. The chain joins TRBV7-2 to TRBJ1-1, with D perhaps matching TRBD1 (5 bases). This CDR3 is built from 15 residues. Trimming cost V 0 bases and J 0 bases, with 8 bases left between them. The germline V gene encodes CDR1 SGHTA and CDR2 FQGNSA. CDR3 in amino acids: CASSLAAGVNTEAFF. The CDR3 DNA sequence: TGTGCCAGCAGCTTAGCCGCGGGGGTGAACACTGAAGCTTTCTTT.

V usage is TRBV6-5 and J usage is TRBJ1-5; perhaps TRBD1 as D (6 bases). The CDR3 totals 14 residues. Germline CDR1 and CDR2: MNHEY and SVGAGI. Trimming removed 2 bases at V and 5 bases at J, with 10 bases between. The CDR3 DNA reads as TGTGCCAGCAGTTACCGGACAGCGGATCAGCCCCAGCATTTT. It specifies CASSYRTADQPQHF.

This chain links TRBV11-3 with TRBJ1-1; D is unresolved. Germline lookup yields CDR1 SGHNT and CDR2 YENEEA. The CDR3 covers 14 residues. V was trimmed by 1 base and J by 0 bases, leaving 6 bases between them. CDR3 amino acids: CASSLVPVNTEAFF. In nucleotides, the CDR3 is TGTGCCAGCAGCTTAGTCCCAGTGAACACTGAAGCTTTCTTT.

This clonotype was seen a few times. The V and J genes are TRBV25-1 and TRBJ2-3, with 7 bases identical to TRBD1. This CDR3 comprises 13 residues. V was clipped by 6 bases and J by 4 bases; unmatched bases: 4. CDR1 and CDR2 (germline): MGHDK, SYGVNS. For the CDR3, the DNA is TGTGCCAGCAGCCCTACAGGGGCAGATACGCAGTATTTT. The encoded protein is CASSPTGADTQYF.

The chain carries TRBV20-1 and TRBJ2-3; a weak D match, TRBD1 (6 bases). The ends were cut back, 5 bases at V and 1 base at J, with 10 bases in the middle. Looked up from germline, CDR1 is DFQATT and CDR2 is SNEGSKA (reference sequence). The CDR3 length is 13 residues. CDR3 DNA: TGCAGTGCTCAGGACAGCGGCACAGATACGCAGTATTTT. This sequence encodes CSAQDSGTDTQYF.

The rearrangement joins TRBV7-3 to TRBJ1-5; no definite D call. Between the trimmed V and J ends, which lost 7 bases and 5 bases, there was a span of 15 bases. This CDR3 comprises 14 residues. Germline V CDR1 and CDR2: SGHTA, FQGTGA. CDR3 sequence: CASTGRKPDQPQHF. The CDR3, as DNA: TGTGCCAGCACGGGTCGAAAACCCGATCAGCCCCAGCATTTT.

V is TRBV7-2 and J is TRBJ2-1; 7 bases agree with TRBD1. The CDR3 sequence is 14 residues long. Per germline, CDR1 SGHTA and CDR2 FQGNSA. V shed 3 bases and J 7 bases; nucleotides not matched to a gene: 6. CDR3 amino acids: CASSLTQGWNEQFF. CDR3 bases: TGTGCCAGCAGCTTGACACAGGGGTGGAATGAGCAGTTCTTC.